These 9 T cell receptor beta chains were all obtained from the same sample, sequenced in a study of beta chain bispecific antibodies for T cell cancers. These receptors have no known antigen. T cells were expanded from blood mononuclear cells for 2 to 3 days with anti-CD3 OKT3 or CD3/CD28 beads. MiXCR, applied by TCRdb to the 5' RACE reads, yields one record per CDR3 protein. In the table there are some 20,000 distinct CDR3 sequences, 2% to 2.5% of which are singletons. Study results and caveats: Versus anti-CD19, anti-TRBV12 exposure cut the TRBV12-3 share of TRBV signal by 98.9%. The leukemia cells, rather than normal T cells, gave most of the targeted TRBV signal.

The specimen was healthy donor T cells cultured with leukemia cells, collected from a culture containing a bispecific antibody targeting TCR Vbeta12. The receptors originated from a human donor in good health. Some clones in this sample may be carry-over from other donors' samples.

This clonotype was detected ten times or more. This sequence joins TRBV29-1 and TRBJ1-1; 8 nucleotides agree with TRBD1. Losses at the gene ends were 7 bases for V and 4 bases for J; bases not matched to a gene: 8. The CDR3 is made up of 13 amino acids. Germline CDR1 and CDR2: SQVTM and ANQGSEA. CDR3 sequence: CSAIQGVATEAFF. Here the CDR3 DNA reads TGCAGCGCTATACAGGGGGTTGCCACTGAAGCTTTCTTT.

In this sample, this clonotype turned up many times. The V gene is TRBV30, the J gene TRBJ1-1, with 7 bases matching TRBD1. This CDR3 has 13 residues. Trimming removed 3 bases from V and 2 bases from J; junction bases left unmatched: 3. Looked up from germline, CDR1 is GTSNPN and CDR2 is SVGIG (reference sequence). The CDR3: CAWRGQFNTEAFF. The CDR3 nucleotides read TGTGCCTGGAGGGGACAGTTTAACACTGAAGCTTTCTTT.

The rearrangement uses TRBV21-1 and TRBJ1-6; TRBD1, the table's D call, lacks a check against the DNA. TRBV21-1 is marked as a pseudogene. The CDR3 length is 15 residues. Here the CDR3 reads CASSKEQGESSPLHF. In DNA, the CDR3 is TGTGCCAGCAGCAAAGAGCAGGGTGAGAGTTCACCCCTCCACTTT.

This clonotype showed up many times. The chain has TRBV6-5 and TRBJ1-1, with D uncertain. The CDR3 spans 15 residues. CDR1 MNHEY and CDR2 SVGAGI come from the germline V gene. V gave up 4 bases and J gave up 2 bases, with 14 bases separating them. The DNA for the CDR3 is TGTGCCAGCAGTTTTTATTTCGATAGAAACACTGAAGCTTTCTTT. This gives the protein CASSFYFDRNTEAFF.

This clonotype was seen at least ten times. The chain carries TRBV7-2 and TRBJ2-7; D is uncertain. Between the trimmed V and J ends, which lost 2 bases and 5 bases, there was a span of 16 bases. The germline V gene has CDR1 SGHTA and CDR2 FQGNSA. This CDR3 contains 15 residues. The CDR3 sequence is CASSLPSDSGHEQYF. In DNA, the CDR3 is TGTGCCAGCAGCTTACCCTCCGATTCGGGCCACGAGCAGTACTTC. Supplemented by reference TRBV7-2 and TRBJ2-7, the full variable domain reads GAGVSQSPSNKVTEKGKDVELRCDPISGHTALYWYRQSLGQGLEFLIYFQGNSAPDKSGLPSDRFSAERTGGSVSTLTIQRTQQEDSAVYLCASSLPSDSGHEQYFGPGTRLTVT.

There are many counts of this clonotype. V usage is TRBV19 and J usage is TRBJ1-1; TRBD1 is a possible D gene (5 bases). Trimming took off 1 base at V and 6 bases at J, with 9 bases between the two ends. This CDR3 contains 13 residues. Per germline, CDR1 LNHDA and CDR2 SQIVND (reference sequence). The CDR3 region is CASSIVQGPEAFF. In DNA form, the CDR3 reads TGTGCCAGTAGTATAGTTCAGGGACCTGAAGCTTTCTTT. Full variable domain (outside the CDR3, taken from reference TRBV19 and TRBJ1-1): DGGITQSPKYLFRKEGQNVTLSCEQNLNHDAMYWYRQDPGQGLRLIYYSQIVNDFQKGDIAEGYSVSREKKESFPLTVTSAQKNPTAFYLCASSIVQGPEAFFGQGTRLTVV.

This clonotype was seen repeatedly, ten times or more. The J gene is TRBJ1-5, the V gene TRBV4-1; maybe TRBD1 (5 bases). CDR3 length: 16 amino acids. The germline CDR1 and CDR2 sequences are MGHRA and YSYEKL. Trimming removed 4 bases at V and 0 bases at J, with 13 bases between. The CDR3 DNA reads as TGCGCCAGCAGCCCTACGGGGGATCATAGCAATCAGCCCCAGCATTTT. Protein product: CASSPTGDHSNQPQHF.

In its sample, this clonotype was seen many times. The V gene is TRBV5-1, the J gene TRBJ2-7; no reliable D call. CDR1 and CDR2 (germline): SGHRS, YFSETQ. The CDR3 runs 14 residues. V dropped 1 base and J dropped 7 bases, with 15 bases sitting between them. The CDR3 DNA follows: TGCGCCAGCAGCTTGACTCCCCCCACCTTTGAGCAGTACTTC. Translated: CASSLTPPTFEQYF.

This clonotype was seen ten or more times. The chain carries TRBV5-6 and TRBJ2-7, with 7 bases that match TRBD1. V lost 4 bases and J lost 6; bases outside the gene matches: 7. Per the germline V gene, CDR1 is SGHDT and CDR2 is YYEEEE. The CDR3 sequence is 13 residues long. The CDR3 spells CASSHGTASEQYF. The CDR3 DNA sequence: TGTGCCAGCAGCCACGGGACAGCAAGCGAGCAGTACTTC.